A selection of T cell receptor beta chains follows, all from one sample in a study of Ad26.COV2.S vaccination and SARS-CoV-2 variants. Clones were sequenced by immunoSEQ multiplex PCR, and TCRdb holds only the in-frame ones, with some missing. The sample includes roughly 350,000 clones, about 85% seen only once; the top ten take around 6.1%. Here the sequenced sample was peripheral blood, taken in a trial of Ad26.COV2.S vaccine versus placebo. The receptors here all came from a person aged 18-65 years who received the Ad26.COV2.S COVID-19 vaccine or a placebo. Each CDR3 is given with its conserved first and last residue. Each record gives: V gene, D gene, J gene, CDR3 DNA, CDR3 protein. A D gene is named only where the DNA matches it firmly.

V gene: TRBV6-5; D gene: -; J gene: TRBJ1-5; CDR3 DNA: TGTGCCAGCAGCCGACGGCGCAATCAGCCCCAGCATTTT; CDR3 protein: CASSRRRNQPQHF
V gene: TRBV14; D gene: -; J gene: TRBJ1-5; CDR3 DNA: TGTGCCAGCAGCTCCTCTACACGGGATCAGCCCCAGCATTTT; CDR3 protein: CASSSSTRDQPQHF
V gene: TRBV6-1; D gene: -; J gene: TRBJ2-2; CDR3 DNA: TGTGCCAGCAGTGAAAGCGCAGGGGTATTGAGCGGGGAGCTGTTTTTT; CDR3 protein: CASSESAGVLSGELFF
V gene: TRBV6-5; D gene: TRBD2; J gene: TRBJ2-3; CDR3 DNA: TGTGCCAGCATTCCAGCGGGAGACACAGATACGCAGTATTTT; CDR3 protein: CASIPAGDTDTQYF
V gene: TRBV5-4; D gene: -; J gene: TRBJ2-7; CDR3 DNA: TGTGCCAGCAGCTTGGGGACCTACGAGCAGTACTTC; CDR3 protein: CASSLGTYEQYF
V gene: TRBV4-1; D gene: TRBD1; J gene: TRBJ2-1; CDR3 DNA: TGCGCCAGCAGCCAAGGCCCAAAGGACAGGGGGGCCTACAATGAGCAGTTCTTC; CDR3 protein: CASSQGPKDRGAYNEQFF
V gene: TRBV5-4; D gene: -; J gene: TRBJ2-2; CDR3 DNA: TGTGCCAGCAGCTCGCTACGTAACAAGTCGAACACCGGGGAGCTGTTTTTT; CDR3 protein: CASSSLRNKSNTGELFF
V gene: TRBV18; D gene: -; J gene: TRBJ1-5; CDR3 DNA: TGTGCCAGCTCACTCCGAGTCGGGGCAAATAATCAGCCCCAGCATTTT; CDR3 protein: CASSLRVGANNQPQHF
V gene: TRBV11-2; D gene: -; J gene: TRBJ1-2; CDR3 DNA: TGTGCCAGCAGCAGGACAGAAAAACTAACTAACTATGGCTACACCTTC; CDR3 protein: CASSRTEKLTNYGYTF
V gene: TRBV14; D gene: TRBD2; J gene: TRBJ2-7; CDR3 DNA: TGTGCCAGCAGCCAACCCTCGGGGGGGTACGAGCAGTACTTC; CDR3 protein: CASSQPSGGYEQYF
V gene: TRBV18; D gene: TRBD1; J gene: TRBJ2-7; CDR3 DNA: TGTGCCAGCTCCGCCGGGACAGGACTTTACGAGCAGTACTTC; CDR3 protein: CASSAGTGLYEQYF
V gene: TRBV10-3; D gene: TRBD1; J gene: TRBJ1-1; CDR3 DNA: TGTGCCATCAGAGAACAGGGGGCCAACACTGAAGCTTTCTTT; CDR3 protein: CAIREQGANTEAFF
V gene: TRBV6-2/TRBV6-3; D gene: TRBD2; J gene: TRBJ2-1; CDR3 DNA: TGTGCCAGCAGCCGTACTAGCGGGGGGCCCTCACTACACGATTACAATGAGCAGTTCTTC; CDR3 protein: CASSRTSGGPSLHDYNEQFF
V gene: TRBV14; D gene: -; J gene: TRBJ2-3; CDR3 DNA: TGTGCCAGCAGCCCGGAGATGAATTCAGATACGCAGTATTTT; CDR3 protein: CASSPEMNSDTQYF